A selection of T cell receptor beta chains follows, all from one sample in a study of monozygotic twins with inflammatory bowel disease. TCRdb re-called the 5' RACE reads and shows each CDR3 protein once, DNA omitted. In all, the sample yields around 450,000 distinct CDR3 sequences. Material for sequencing was blood. These receptors were obtained from a human donor with ulcerative colitis or Crohn's disease, or a healthy co-twin of an affected twin (not recorded which). The CDR3 runs from the conserved cysteine through the conserved F or W. Fields, in order: CDR3 length, V gene, J gene, CDR3 protein.

length: 11
V: TRBV7-2
J: TRBJ2-7
CDR3: CASSSGFEQYF

length: 14
V: TRBV6-2/TRBV6-3
J: TRBJ1-1
CDR3: CASSLRTGSAEAFF

length: 16
V: TRBV4-1
J: TRBJ2-2
CDR3: CASSPNLGAIPGELFF

length: 13
V: TRBV7-2
J: TRBJ1-2
CDR3: CASSRQGSYGYTF

length: 12
V: TRBV12-3/TRBV12-4
J: TRBJ1-5
CDR3: CASSLGGKPQHF

length: 16
V: TRBV7-2
J: TRBJ2-1
CDR3: CASTPGLIPSYNEQFF

length: 12
V: TRBV7-9
J: TRBJ2-7
CDR3: CASSFLPDEQYF

length: 14
V: TRBV27
J: TRBJ2-6
CDR3: CASSFGYGANVLTF

length: 15
V: TRBV18
J: TRBJ2-2
CDR3: CASSPEQGVTGELFF

length: 14
V: TRBV20-1
J: TRBJ2-1
CDR3: CSAETGNSYNEQFF

length: 13
V: TRBV14
J: TRBJ1-1
CDR3: CASSRQAGTEAFF

length: 15
V: TRBV30
J: TRBJ2-3
CDR3: CAWRSGTGLLDTQYF

length: 16
V: TRBV27
J: TRBJ2-1
CDR3: CASSFPGGPGYNEQFF

length: 14
V: TRBV24-1
J: TRBJ2-1
CDR3: CATSSSGGYNEQFF

length: 15
V: TRBV28
J: TRBJ2-1
CDR3: CASSLVGSGMVWQFF

length: 15
V: TRBV12-3/TRBV12-4
J: TRBJ2-4
CDR3: CASRASRTSGNIQYF